This TCR beta chain stems from a study of blood T cells in healthy people across ages. The CDR3 runs 12 residues. In germline, CDR1 is SGHRS, CDR2 YFSETQ. Through a sample-barcoded 5' primer and a J-beta primer mix, a second PCR was run for roughly 6 to 12 cycles. TCRdb reprocessed the 5' RACE reads with MiXCR, giving one entry per CDR3 protein. The data hold around 670,000 distinct CDR3 sequences, with approximately 30% observed a single time. In the case of this clonotype: One junction end does not reproduce the germline sequence, and a read error may be involved.

The sequencing sample was made of blood. The sequence came from an elderly woman in good health. The rearrangement links TRBV5-1 to TRBJ2-5; the D is unclear. CDR3 sequence (DNA): TGCGCCGGCAGTTTGTACCAAGAGACCCAGTACTTC. Its translation: CAGSLYQETQYF.